This T cell receptor (beta chain) was sequenced in a study of blood T cell repertoires in COVID-19. Overall study: Samples of COVID-19 (acute and convalescent) were obtained from the United States, Italy and Spain. T cells, B-cell-depleted T cells, or PBMCs supplied cDNA or gDNA.

The germline V gene encodes CDR1 SGHAT and CDR2 FQNNGV. This CDR3 comprises 14 residues. With V trimmed by 3 bases and J by 6 bases, 6 bases remained unmatched. Produced via immunoSEQ multiplex PCR; TCRdb's table is partial and in-frame only. The data show about 270,000 clones, about 89% seen once. Sequencing was performed on peripheral blood. This clonotype was sampled from a man aged 35 to 55 who had recovered from COVID-19. The V and J genes are TRBV11-2 and TRBJ2-5, with 8 bases aligning to TRBD2. CDR3 bases: TGTGCCAGCAGCTTGGCGGGGGGCGCGAAGACCCAGTACTTC. This translates into CASSLAGGAKTQYF.